This entry lists 20 T cell receptor beta chains sequenced from one sample in a study of blood T cells in healthy people across ages (dated by TCRdb to about 2015). The method behind the library was 5' RACE. Sequenced using an Illumina HiSeq 2500. A second roughly 6 to 12 cycle PCR used a sample-barcoded 5' primer and a J-beta primer mix. The public reads were quality trimmed at Q25 with fastp and then assembled into clones with MiXCR by TCRdb, keeping productive beta chains. Rows with a matching CDR3 protein are joined into one entry that keeps the most common DNA and genes. Recorded for this sample are 550,000 to 650,000 distinct CDR3 sequences; under 30% of them occurred a single time. The ten largest clonotypes hold approximately 14% of the sample. The material sequenced was blood. The source is a woman over 75 in good health.

There are a few counts of this clonotype. A much larger clone differs from this one at a single base, so this may be a read error. The rearrangement joins TRBV2 to TRBJ1-2; maybe TRBD1 (6 bases). The CDR3 has 15 amino acids. Looked up from germline, CDR1 is SNHLY and CDR2 is FYNNEI. Trimming took off 4 bases at V and 6 bases at J, with 18 bases between the two ends. The CDR3 is CASSVGGGPRHGYTF. The CDR3 bases are TGTGCCAGCAGTGTGGGAGGGGGACCACGTCATGGCTACACCTTC.

The table lists this clonotype with a count of one. The rearrangement joins TRBV18 to TRBJ1-1, with D possibly TRBD1 on 6 matching bases. Deletions cut 3 bases from V and 1 base from J, with 18 bases between. CDR1 is KGHSH, CDR2 LQKENI, per germline. CDR3 length equals 17 residues. The CDR3 DNA is TGTGCCAGCTCACCTTACACGATGAAGACAGGGAACACTGAAGCTTTCTTT. It yields the protein CASSPYTMKTGNTEAFF.

This clonotype was detected only a few times. A read error is possible here, since a much larger clone lies one base away. The chain carries TRBV3-1 and TRBJ2-1; possible D gene TRBD2, 5 bases. CDR1 and CDR2 from the germline V gene are LGHDT and YNNKEL (reference sequence). V was cut by 4 bases and J by 13 bases, with 20 bases left in between. There are 14 residues in the CDR3. The CDR3 loop reads CASSRGLYQETQFF. The CDR3 nucleotides read TGTGCCAGCAGCCGAGGACTGTATCAAGAGACCCAGTTCTTC.

The rearrangement joins TRBV12-3 or TRBV12-4 to TRBJ2-3; no clear D gene. Trimming left V 1 base short and J 4 bases short, with 9 bases between. This CDR3 is built from 14 residues. The CDR3 reads CASSLGRRADTQYF. The CDR3 bases are TGTGCCAGCAGTTTAGGCAGAAGAGCAGATACGCAGTATTTT.

This clonotype has ten or more counts. The chain joins TRBV18 to TRBJ2-7; D gene uncertain. Deletions cut 1 base from V and 4 bases from J, with 11 bases between. Looked up from germline, CDR1 is KGHSH and CDR2 is LQKENI. This CDR3 spans 14 amino acids. The CDR3, as DNA: TGTGCCAGCTCACCACGGTCCAGGATTTACGAGCAGTACTTC. It yields the protein CASSPRSRIYEQYF. The complete variable domain, with remaining parts taken from reference TRBV18 and TRBJ2-7, reads NAGVMQNPRHLVRRRGQEARLRCSPMKGHSHVYWYRQLPEEGLKFMVYLQKENIIDESGMPKERFSAEFPKEGPSILRIQQVVRGDSAAYFCASSPRSRIYEQYFGPGTRLTVT.

Remarks on this clonotype: This may be a read error, as it is one base from a much larger clone. The CDR3 reads CASSLKQGAYEQYF. In DNA, the CDR3 is TGTGCCAGCAGTTTGAAGCAGGGGGCCTATGAGCAGTACTTC. V usage is TRBV27 and J usage is TRBJ2-5; 8 positions agree with TRBD1. In germline, CDR1 is MNHEY, CDR2 SMNVEV (reference sequence). The CDR3 has 14 amino acids. Trimming took 3 bases from V and 11 from J; bases not matched to a gene: 11.

The rearrangement joins TRBV6-1 to TRBJ1-5; no definite D call. Trimming shortened V by 5 bases and J by 4 bases, and 12 bases separated the two germline ends. The germline V gene encodes CDR1 MNHNS and CDR2 SASEGT. There are 14 residues in the CDR3. CDR3 sequence reads: CASSPSGDNQPQHF. CDR3 in DNA: TGTGCCAGCAGTCCATCCGGGGATAATCAGCCCCAGCATTTT.

This clonotype occurred a few times. The chain couples TRBV5-1 to TRBJ2-2; unclear D gene. The germline V gene encodes CDR1 SGHRS and CDR2 YFSETQ. V was pared by 2 bases and J by 0 bases, with 14 bases between. CDR3 length equals 17 residues. The CDR3 nucleotides are TGCGCCAGCAGCTTAATACTTATTAACGCGAACACCGGGGAGCTGTTTTTT. This encodes CASSLILINANTGELFF.

Concerning this clonotype: Just one base apart from a much larger clone, this may be a read error. This CDR3 is CASSLGGHRTDAQYF. The CDR3 DNA reads as TGTGCCAGCAGTTTAGGGGGACATCGCACAGATGCGCAGTATTTT. V is TRBV12-3 or TRBV12-4 and J is TRBJ2-3; possibly TRBD1 for D (6 bases). The CDR3 covers 15 residues.

Only a few counts were recorded for this clonotype. This chain uses TRBV6-2 or TRBV6-3 with TRBJ2-3, with TRBD2 matching over 8 bases. V gave up 8 bases and J gave up 1 base; unmatched junction bases: 11. This CDR3 comprises 16 residues. Germline V CDR1 and CDR2: MNHEY, SVGEGT. The CDR3 coding sequence is TGTGCCAGCGGATCGGTAGCGGGGAGTCGCACAGATACGCAGTATTTT. Protein sequence: CASGSVAGSRTDTQYF.

This clonotype was seen a few times. DNA of the CDR3: TGTGCCAGCACAGACCCAGGGAGCGCTGAAGCTTTCTTT. Encoded protein: CASTDPGSAEAFF. J is TRBJ1-1 and V is TRBV25-1; possible D gene TRBD1, 5 bases. Germline-derived CDR1 and CDR2 are MGHDK and SYGVNS. This CDR3 region has 13 residues. Trimming shortened V by 7 bases and J by 6 bases, and 15 bases separated the two germline ends.

This clonotype appeared many times. The genes are TRBV9 and TRBJ2-5; tentative D call: TRBD1 (6 bases). CDR1 is SGDLS, CDR2 YYNGEE, per germline. With 3 bases removed from V and 4 bases from J, the gap between germline ends came to 10 bases. The CDR3 consists of 13 residues. The CDR3 DNA follows: TGTGCCAGCAGCGAACAGGGAAGAGAGACCCAGTACTTC. This translates into CASSEQGRETQYF.

The chain combines TRBV11-3 with TRBJ2-1; 14 nucleotides agree with TRBD2. V was pared by 5 bases and J by 0 bases, with 6 bases of the junction left unmatched. This CDR3 spans 18 amino acids. Per the germline V gene, CDR1 is SGHNT and CDR2 is YENEEA. CDR3 in DNA: TGTGCCAGCAGCGGACTAGCGGGGGGTTCAGGCTCCTACAATGAGCAGTTCTTC. Protein sequence: CASSGLAGGSGSYNEQFF.

The V gene is TRBV18, the J gene TRBJ1-2, with 8 nucleotides matching TRBD1. This CDR3 region has 15 residues. CDR1 KGHSH and CDR2 LQKENI come from the germline V gene. Trimming at V came to 2 bases and at J to 7 bases, leaving 9 bases not matched to a gene. The CDR3 loop is CASSPYTDRVTGYTF. CDR3 in DNA: TGTGCCAGCTCACCATACACGGACAGGGTAACTGGCTACACCTTC. Filled out from reference TRBV18 and TRBJ1-2, the complete variable domain reads NAGVMQNPRHLVRRRGQEARLRCSPMKGHSHVYWYRQLPEEGLKFMVYLQKENIIDESGMPKERFSAEFPKEGPSILRIQQVVRGDSAAYFCASSPYTDRVTGYTFGSGTRLTVV.

This clonotype was seen a few times. A much larger clone sits a single nucleotide away, making a read error possible. The chain links TRBV20-1 to TRBJ1-2; TRBD1 might be the D (5 bases). The CDR3 runs to 14 residues. CDR1 is DFQATT, CDR2 SNEGSKA, per germline (reference sequence). Deletions cut 0 bases from V and 6 bases from J, with 14 bases between. The chain's CDR3 is CSARETRALDGYTF. Here the CDR3 DNA reads TGCAGTGCTAGAGAGACCAGGGCTTTGGATGGCTACACCTTC.

The V gene is TRBV5-1, the J gene TRBJ1-5; D call uncertain. There are 15 residues in the CDR3. Germline V gene sequence: CDR1 SGHRS, CDR2 YFSETQ. V lost 0 bases and J 1 base, leaving 8 bases between the germline ends. DNA of the CDR3: TGCGCCAGCAGCTTGGACGGTTTGAGCAATCAGCCCCAGCATTTT. It specifies CASSLDGLSNQPQHF.

The rearrangement joins TRBV7-7 to TRBJ2-7; the match to TRBD2 covers 9 bases. The CDR3 loop spans 17 amino acids. Losses at the gene ends were 3 bases for V and 2 bases for J; bases not matched to a gene: 11. In germline, CDR1 is SSHAT, CDR2 FNYEAQ (reference sequence). The CDR3 sequence is CASSFPPSGKFPYEQYF. The CDR3 bases are TGTGCCAGCAGCTTTCCCCCTAGCGGGAAATTTCCCTACGAGCAGTACTTC.

This clonotype was observed a few times. The chain uses TRBV29-1 and TRBJ1-4; 8 bases match TRBD1. Germline assignment: CDR1 SQVTM and CDR2 ANQGSEA. V lost 5 bases and J lost 4; bases outside the gene matches: 15. There are 17 residues in the CDR3. As DNA, the CDR3 is TGCAGCGTTCGTCAGGACAGGGTCGTTAGGGGTAATGAAAAACTGTTTTTT. Translated, it gives CSVRQDRVVRGNEKLFF. Filled out from reference TRBV29-1 and TRBJ1-4, the complete variable domain reads SAVISQKPSRDICQRGTSLTIQCQVDSQVTMMFWYRQQPGQSLTLIATANQGSEATYESGFVIDKFPISRPNLTFSTLTVSNMSPEDSSIYLCSVRQDRVVRGNEKLFFGSGTQLSVL.

This clonotype has at least ten counts. The chain is built from TRBV2 and TRBJ1-6; tentative D call: TRBD1 (5 bases). Germline V CDR1 and CDR2: SNHLY, FYNNEI. The CDR3 has 14 amino acids. The CDR3 loop reads CAAGGIQANSPLHF. The DNA of the CDR3 is TGTGCTGCGGGGGGGATCCAAGCCAATTCACCCCTCCACTTT.

This clonotype was counted a single time. The chain employs TRBV9 and TRBJ2-4; TRBD1 matches 12 bases. The better agreement between TRBJ2-7 and the DNA end casts doubt on the J call. The CDR3 has 15 residues. CDR1 is SGDLS, CDR2 YYNGEE, per germline. CDR3 nucleotides: TGTGCCAGCAGCGTGGGGACAGGGGGCCCCTACGAGCAGTACTTC. Amino acids: CASSVGTGGPYEQYF.